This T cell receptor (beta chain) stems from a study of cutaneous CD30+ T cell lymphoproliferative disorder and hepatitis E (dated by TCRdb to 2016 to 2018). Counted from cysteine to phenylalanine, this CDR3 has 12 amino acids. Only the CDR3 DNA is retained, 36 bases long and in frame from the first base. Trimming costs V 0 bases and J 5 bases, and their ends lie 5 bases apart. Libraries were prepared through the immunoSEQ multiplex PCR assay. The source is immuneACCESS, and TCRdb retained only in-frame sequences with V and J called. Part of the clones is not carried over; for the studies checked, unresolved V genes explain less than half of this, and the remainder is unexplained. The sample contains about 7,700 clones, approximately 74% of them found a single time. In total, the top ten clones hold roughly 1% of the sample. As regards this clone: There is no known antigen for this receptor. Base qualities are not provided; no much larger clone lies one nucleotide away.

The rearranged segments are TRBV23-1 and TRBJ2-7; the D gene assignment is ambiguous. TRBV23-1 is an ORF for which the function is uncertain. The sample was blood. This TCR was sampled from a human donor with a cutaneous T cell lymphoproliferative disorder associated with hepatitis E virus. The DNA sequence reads TGCGCCAGCAGTCAATCGACGGACGAGCAGTACTTC. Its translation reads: CASSQSTDEQYF.